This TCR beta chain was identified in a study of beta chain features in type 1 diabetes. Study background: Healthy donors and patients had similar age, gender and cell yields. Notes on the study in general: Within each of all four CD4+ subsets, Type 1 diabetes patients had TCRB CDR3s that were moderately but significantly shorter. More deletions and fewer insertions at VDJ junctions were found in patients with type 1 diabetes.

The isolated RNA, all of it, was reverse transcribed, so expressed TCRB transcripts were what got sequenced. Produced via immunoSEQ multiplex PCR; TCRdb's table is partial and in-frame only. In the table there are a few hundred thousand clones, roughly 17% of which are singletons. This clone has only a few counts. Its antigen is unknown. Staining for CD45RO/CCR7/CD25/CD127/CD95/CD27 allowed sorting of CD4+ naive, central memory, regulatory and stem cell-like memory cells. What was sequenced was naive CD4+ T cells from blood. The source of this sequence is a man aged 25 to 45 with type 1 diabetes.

CDR3 in amino acids: CASSYPDRGRSYEQYF. The CDR3 DNA sequence: TGTGCCAGCAGTTACCCCGACAGGGGAAGATCCTACGAGCAGTACTTC. The chain has TRBV27 and TRBJ2-7, with 8 bases matching TRBD1. Germline V gene data show CDR1 as MNHEY and CDR2 as SMNVEV (reference sequence). J lost 1 base, V lost 4 bases, and 9 bases had no gene match. The CDR3 consists of 16 residues.